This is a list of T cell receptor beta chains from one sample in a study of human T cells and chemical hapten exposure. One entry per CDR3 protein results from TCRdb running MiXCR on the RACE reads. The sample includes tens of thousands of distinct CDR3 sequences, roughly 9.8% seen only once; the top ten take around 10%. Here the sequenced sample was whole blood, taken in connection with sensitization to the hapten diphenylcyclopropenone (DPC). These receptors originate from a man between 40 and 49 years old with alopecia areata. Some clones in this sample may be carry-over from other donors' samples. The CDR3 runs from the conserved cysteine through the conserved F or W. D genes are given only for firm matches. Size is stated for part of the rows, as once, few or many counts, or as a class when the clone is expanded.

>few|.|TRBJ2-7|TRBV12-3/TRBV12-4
CASSHRDPGRYEQYF
TGTGCCAGCAGCCACCGGGACCCTGGGAGGTACGAGCAGTACTTC
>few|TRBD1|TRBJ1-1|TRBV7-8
CASSPRGTGLTYTEAFF
TGTGCCAGCAGCCCTAGGGGGACAGGCCTTACTTACACTGAAGCTTTCTTT
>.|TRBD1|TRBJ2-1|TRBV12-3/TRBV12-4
CASSPGQYYNEQFF
TGTGCCAGCAGTCCGGGACAGTACTACAATGAGCAGTTCTTC
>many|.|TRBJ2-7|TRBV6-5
CASGTRGISSYEQYF
TGTGCCAGCGGAACGCGTGGCATCTCCTCCTACGAGCAGTACTTC
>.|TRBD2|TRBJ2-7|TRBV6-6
CASSYSAGGSYEQYF
TGTGCCAGCAGTTACTCGGCGGGAGGGTCCTACGAGCAGTACTTC
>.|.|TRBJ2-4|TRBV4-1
CASSQVGVENIQYF
TGCGCCAGCAGCCAAGTGGGGGTGGAAAACATTCAGTACTTC
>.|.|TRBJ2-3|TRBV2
CASSEGRGDTQYF
TGTGCCAGCAGTGAAGGAAGAGGGGATACGCAGTATTTT
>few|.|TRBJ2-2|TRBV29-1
CSVEVTENTGELFF
TGCAGCGTTGAAGTGACAGAGAACACCGGGGAGCTGTTTTTT
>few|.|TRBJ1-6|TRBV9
CASSNRVDSPLHF
TGTGCCAGCAGCAACAGGGTCGATTCACCCCTCCACTTT
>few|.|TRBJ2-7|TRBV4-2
CASSQDGTVFTYEQYF
TGTGCCAGCAGCCAAGATGGAACAGTTTTCACCTACGAGCAGTACTTC
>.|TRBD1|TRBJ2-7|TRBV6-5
CASSYARGPYEQYF
TGTGCCAGCAGTTACGCCAGGGGGCCCTACGAGCAGTACTTC
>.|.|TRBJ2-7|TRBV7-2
CASSLGGGAYEQYF
TGTGCCAGCAGCTTAGGAGGAGGGGCATACGAGCAGTACTTC
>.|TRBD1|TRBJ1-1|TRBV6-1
CASTLDRAMGAFF
TGTGCCAGCACTTTAGACAGGGCCATGGGAGCTTTCTTT
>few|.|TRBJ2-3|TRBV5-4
CASSSPTPDTQYF
TGTGCCAGCAGCAGCCCAACCCCGGATACGCAGTATTTT
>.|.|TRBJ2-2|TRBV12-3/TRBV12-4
CASSFGVGVAGELFF
TGTGCCAGCAGTTTCGGGGTGGGAGTGGCCGGGGAGCTGTTTTTT